The present T cell receptor beta chain was sequenced within a study of shared clonotypes between healthy human individuals. The authors distributed each subset's genomic DNA evenly over several immunoSEQ plates. Every unsorted PBMC PCR replicate was loaded with about 300 ng DNA, roughly 32,000 T cell genomes. TCRdb keeps only in-frame clones here, not all; method: immunoSEQ multiplex PCR. The sample consists of 450,000 to 650,000 clones, around 78% of them appearing once. Healthy HIV-negative adults with no recent acute infections or vaccinations were recruited as donors. Turning to this clone: Its specificity is unknown.

V gave up 4 bases and J gave up 5 bases, with 17 bases separating them. The CDR3 is 16 amino acids. Germline CDR1 MNHEY, CDR2 SMNVEV (reference sequence). Study-wide points: Sequencing depth was predicted to influence how clonotypes are shared among donors.

Sequenced material: PBMCs. The rearrangement uses TRBV27 and TRBJ1-4; TRBD1 is a possible D gene (5 bases). The clonotype comes from a woman aged 40-49 years in good health. Some clones in this sample may be carry-over from other donors' samples. CDR3: CASSYRTPRENEKLFF. Here the CDR3 DNA reads TGTGCCAGCAGTTATCGGACACCACGTGAGAATGAAAAACTGTTTTTT. The entire variable domain, with the rest obtained from reference TRBV27 and TRBJ1-4, is as follows: EAQVTQNPRYLITVTGKKLTVTCSQNMNHEYMSWYRQDPGLGLRQIYYSMNVEVTDKGDVPEGYKVSRKEKRNFPLILESPSPNQTSLYFCASSYRTPRENEKLFFGSGTQLSVL.